This TCR beta chain stems from a study of early T cells in non-severe SARS-CoV-2 infection. About the study: The authors sequenced bulk RNA from unsorted whole blood, leaving chains unpaired. Whole-study findings and limits: Using VDJdb, the matching emphasized anti-spike CD8 responses while missing private and CD4 specificities.

V shed 5 bases and J shed 4 bases, with 17 bases lying between them. Germline CDR1 is MNHEY and CDR2 is SMNVEV (reference sequence). CDR3 size: 15 residues. Individual cDNA molecules carried attached unique molecular identifiers. TCRdb re-derived calls from the 5' RACE reads in MiXCR, one entry per CDR3 protein. The sample records just over 95,000 distinct CDR3 sequences, roughly 9.6% being singletons. This clonotype was detected many times. Its specificity is unknown. The sequenced sample consisted of whole blood. The clonotype was recovered from an adult who was a healthcare worker with PCR-confirmed SARS-CoV-2 infection or an uninfected control (not recorded which). V is TRBV27 and J is TRBJ1-2; D may be TRBD1 (5 bases). The CDR3 nucleotides are TGTGCCAGCAGTCCTCAGGGACGGTTGACCTATGGCTACACCTTC. Translated: CASSPQGRLTYGYTF.